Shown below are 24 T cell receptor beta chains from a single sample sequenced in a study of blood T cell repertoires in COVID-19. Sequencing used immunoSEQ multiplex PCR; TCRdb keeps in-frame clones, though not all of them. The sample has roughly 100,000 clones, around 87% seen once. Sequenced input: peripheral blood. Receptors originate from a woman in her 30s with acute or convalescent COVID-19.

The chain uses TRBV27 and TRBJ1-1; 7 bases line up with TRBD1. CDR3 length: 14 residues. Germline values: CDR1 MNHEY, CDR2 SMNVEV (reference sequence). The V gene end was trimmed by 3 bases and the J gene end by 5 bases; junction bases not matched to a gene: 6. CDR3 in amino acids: CASSFSTGRTEAFF. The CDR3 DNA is TGTGCCAGCAGTTTTTCGACAGGGCGGACTGAAGCTTTCTTT.

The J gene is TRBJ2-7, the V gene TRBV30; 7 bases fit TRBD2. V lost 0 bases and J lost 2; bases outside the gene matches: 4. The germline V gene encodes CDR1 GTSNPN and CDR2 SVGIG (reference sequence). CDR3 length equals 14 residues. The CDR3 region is CAWSVLAGAYEQYF. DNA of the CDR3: TGTGCCTGGAGTGTACTGGCGGGGGCCTACGAGCAGTACTTC.

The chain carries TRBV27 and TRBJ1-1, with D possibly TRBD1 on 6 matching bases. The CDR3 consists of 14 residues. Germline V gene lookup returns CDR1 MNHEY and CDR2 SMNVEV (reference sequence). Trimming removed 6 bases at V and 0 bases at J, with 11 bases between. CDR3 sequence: CASSMRDMNTEAFF. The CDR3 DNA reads TGTGCCAGCAGCATGAGGGACATGAACACTGAAGCTTTCTTT.

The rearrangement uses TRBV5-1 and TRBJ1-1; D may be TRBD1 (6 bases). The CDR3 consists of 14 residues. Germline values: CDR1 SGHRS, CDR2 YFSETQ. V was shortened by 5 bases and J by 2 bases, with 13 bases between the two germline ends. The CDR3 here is CASSGGGANTEAFF. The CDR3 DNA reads TGCGCCAGCAGTGGTGGGGGGGCTAACACTGAAGCTTTCTTT.

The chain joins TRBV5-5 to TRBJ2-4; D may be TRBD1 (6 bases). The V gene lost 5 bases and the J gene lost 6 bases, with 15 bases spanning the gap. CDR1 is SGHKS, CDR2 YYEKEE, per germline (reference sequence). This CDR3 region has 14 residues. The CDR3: CASSSQGPGNIQYF. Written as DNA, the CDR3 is TGTGCCAGCAGTAGTCAGGGGCCTGGAAACATTCAGTACTTC. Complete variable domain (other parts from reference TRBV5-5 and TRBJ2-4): DAGVTQSPTHLIKTRGQQVTLRCSPISGHKSVSWYQQVLGQGPQFIFQYYEKEERGRGNFPDRFSARQFPNYSSELNVNALLLGDSALYLCASSSQGPGNIQYFGAGTRLSVL.

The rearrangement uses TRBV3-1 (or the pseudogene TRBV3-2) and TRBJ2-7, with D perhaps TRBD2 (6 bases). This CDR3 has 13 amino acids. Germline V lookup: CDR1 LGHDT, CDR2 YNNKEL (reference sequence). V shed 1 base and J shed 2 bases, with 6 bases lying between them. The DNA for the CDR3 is TGTGCCAGCAGCCAAGCGGGGGCCTACGAGCAGTACTTC. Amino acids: CASSQAGAYEQYF.

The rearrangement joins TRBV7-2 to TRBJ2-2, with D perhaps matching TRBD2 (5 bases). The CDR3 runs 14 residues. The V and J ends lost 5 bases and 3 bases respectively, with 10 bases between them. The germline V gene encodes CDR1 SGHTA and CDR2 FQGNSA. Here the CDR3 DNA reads TGTGCCAGCAGCCCGGACTCCTACACCGGGGAGCTGTTTTTT. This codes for CASSPDSYTGELFF. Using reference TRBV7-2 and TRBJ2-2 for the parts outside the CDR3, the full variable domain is GAGVSQSPSNKVTEKGKDVELRCDPISGHTALYWYRQSLGQGLEFLIYFQGNSAPDKSGLPSDRFSAERTGGSVSTLTIQRTQQEDSAVYLCASSPDSYTGELFFGEGSRLTVL.

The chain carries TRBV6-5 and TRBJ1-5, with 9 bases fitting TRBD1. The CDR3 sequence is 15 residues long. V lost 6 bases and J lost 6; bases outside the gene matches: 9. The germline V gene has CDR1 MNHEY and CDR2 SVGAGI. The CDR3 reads CASSSGQGMGQPQHF. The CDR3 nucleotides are TGTGCCAGCAGCTCTGGACAGGGGATGGGTCAGCCCCAGCATTTT.

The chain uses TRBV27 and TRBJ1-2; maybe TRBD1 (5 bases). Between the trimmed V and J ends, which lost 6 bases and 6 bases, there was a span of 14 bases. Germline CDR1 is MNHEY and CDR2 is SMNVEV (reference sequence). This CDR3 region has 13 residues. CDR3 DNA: TGTGCCAGCAGGGGGACTTCGGGGGATGGCTACACCTTC. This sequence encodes CASRGTSGDGYTF.

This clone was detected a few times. DNA for the CDR3: TGCAGCGTGGCTGGACAGGGGTTCACTGAAGCTTTCTTT. This codes for CSVAGQGFTEAFF. The chain combines TRBV29-1 with TRBJ1-1; 9 nucleotides line up with TRBD1. V lost 6 bases and J lost 4; bases outside the gene matches: 6. The CDR3 runs to 13 residues. CDR1 and CDR2 (germline): SQVTM, ANQGSEA.

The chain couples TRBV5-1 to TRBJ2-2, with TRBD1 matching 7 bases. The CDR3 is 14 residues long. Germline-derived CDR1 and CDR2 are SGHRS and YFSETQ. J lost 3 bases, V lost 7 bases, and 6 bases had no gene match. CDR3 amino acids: CASRRDRDTGELFF. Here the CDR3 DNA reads TGCGCCAGCCGGCGAGACAGGGACACCGGGGAGCTGTTTTTT.

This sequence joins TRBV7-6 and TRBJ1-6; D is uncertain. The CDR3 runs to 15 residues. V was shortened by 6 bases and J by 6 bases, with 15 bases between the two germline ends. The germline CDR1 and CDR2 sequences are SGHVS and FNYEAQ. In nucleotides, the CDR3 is TGTGCCAGCAGACTAACTCCGGCCCCTAATTCACCCCTCCACTTT. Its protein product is CASRLTPAPNSPLHF. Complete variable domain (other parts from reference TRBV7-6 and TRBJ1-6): GAGVSQSPRYKVTKRGQDVALRCDPISGHVSLYWYRQALGQGPEFLTYFNYEAQQDKSGLPNDRFSAERPEGSISTLTIQRTEQRDSAMYRCASRLTPAPNSPLHFGNGTRLTVT.

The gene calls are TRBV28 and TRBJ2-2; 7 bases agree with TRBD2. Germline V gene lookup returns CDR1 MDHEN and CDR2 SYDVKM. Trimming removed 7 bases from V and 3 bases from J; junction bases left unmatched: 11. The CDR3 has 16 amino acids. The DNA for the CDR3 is TGTGCCAGCACCGTCGTAGCTAGCGGACACACCGGGGAGCTGTTTTTT. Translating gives CASTVVASGHTGELFF.

DNA of the CDR3: TGTGCCACCAGTGATTTAGGACAGTCTTATGGCTACACCTTC. Its translation is CATSDLGQSYGYTF. The rearrangement joins TRBV24-1 to TRBJ1-2, with D maybe TRBD1 (6 bases). This CDR3 is built from 14 residues. Germline V gives CDR1 KGHDR, CDR2 SFDVKD. V lost 1 base and J 5 bases, leaving 10 bases between the germline ends.

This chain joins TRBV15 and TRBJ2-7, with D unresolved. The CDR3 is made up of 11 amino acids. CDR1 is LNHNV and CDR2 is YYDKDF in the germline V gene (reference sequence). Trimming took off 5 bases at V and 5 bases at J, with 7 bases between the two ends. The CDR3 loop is CATSDGDEQYF. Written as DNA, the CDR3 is TGTGCCACCAGCGATGGAGACGAGCAGTACTTC.

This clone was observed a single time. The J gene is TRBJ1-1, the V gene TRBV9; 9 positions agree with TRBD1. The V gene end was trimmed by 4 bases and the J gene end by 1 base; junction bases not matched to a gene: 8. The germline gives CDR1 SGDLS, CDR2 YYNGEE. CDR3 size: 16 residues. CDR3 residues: CASSHAGQGGNTEAFF. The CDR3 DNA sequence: TGTGCCAGCAGCCATGCGGGACAGGGCGGGAACACTGAAGCTTTCTTT. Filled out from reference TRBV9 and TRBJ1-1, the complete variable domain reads DSGVTQTPKHLITATGQRVTLRCSPRSGDLSVYWYQQSLDQGLQFLIQYYNGEERAKGNILERFSAQQFPDLHSELNLSSLELGDSALYFCASSHAGQGGNTEAFFGQGTRLTVV.

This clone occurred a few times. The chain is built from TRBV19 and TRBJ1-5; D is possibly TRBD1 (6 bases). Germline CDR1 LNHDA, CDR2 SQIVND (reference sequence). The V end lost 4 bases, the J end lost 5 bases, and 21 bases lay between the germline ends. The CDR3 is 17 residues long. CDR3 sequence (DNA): TGTGCCAGTAGTACTTCAACAGGGCCGGCCAGGGATCAGCCCCAGCATTTT. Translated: CASSTSTGPARDQPQHF.

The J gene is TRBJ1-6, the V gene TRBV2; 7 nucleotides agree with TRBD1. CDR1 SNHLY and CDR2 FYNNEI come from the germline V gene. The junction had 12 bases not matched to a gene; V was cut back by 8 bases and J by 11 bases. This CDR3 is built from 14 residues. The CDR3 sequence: CASYADRQWTPLHF. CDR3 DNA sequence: TGTGCCAGCTATGCGGACAGGCAATGGACACCCCTCCACTTT.

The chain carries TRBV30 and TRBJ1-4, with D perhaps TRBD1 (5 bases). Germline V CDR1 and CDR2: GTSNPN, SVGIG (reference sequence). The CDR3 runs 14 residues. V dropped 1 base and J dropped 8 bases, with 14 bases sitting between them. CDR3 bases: TGTGCCTGGAGTGGGGGAGGGGTTGGGGAAAAACTGTTTTTT. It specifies CAWSGGGVGEKLFF.

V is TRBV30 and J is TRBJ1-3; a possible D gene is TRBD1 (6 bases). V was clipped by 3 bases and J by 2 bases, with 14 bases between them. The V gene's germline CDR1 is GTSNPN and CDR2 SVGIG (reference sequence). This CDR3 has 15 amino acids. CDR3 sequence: CAWRPIGGAGNTIYF. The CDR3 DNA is TGTGCCTGGAGACCAATAGGGGGGGCTGGAAACACCATATATTTT.

The CDR3 sequence is CASGPLNRVDDGEAFF. CDR3 coding DNA: TGTGCTAGTGGACCTCTTAACAGGGTCGACGATGGGGAGGCTTTCTTT. The chain is built from TRBV12-5 and TRBJ1-1; a possible D gene is TRBD1 (6 bases). The CDR3 has 16 residues. Germline CDR1 and CDR2: LGHNT and FRNRAP. V was cut by 6 bases and J by 11 bases, with 28 bases left in between.

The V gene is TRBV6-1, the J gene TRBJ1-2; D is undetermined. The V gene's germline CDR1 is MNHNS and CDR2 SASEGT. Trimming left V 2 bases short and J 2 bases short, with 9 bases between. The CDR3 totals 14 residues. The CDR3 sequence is CASSEWATNYGYTF. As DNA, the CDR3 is TGTGCCAGCAGTGAATGGGCCACAAACTATGGCTACACCTTC.

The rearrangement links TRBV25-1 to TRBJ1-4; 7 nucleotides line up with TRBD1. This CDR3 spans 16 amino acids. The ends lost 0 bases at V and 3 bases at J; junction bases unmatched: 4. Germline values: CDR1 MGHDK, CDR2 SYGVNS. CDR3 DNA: TGTGCCAGCAGTGAATATGGTCAGGGGGCTAATGAAAAACTGTTTTTT. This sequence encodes CASSEYGQGANEKLFF.

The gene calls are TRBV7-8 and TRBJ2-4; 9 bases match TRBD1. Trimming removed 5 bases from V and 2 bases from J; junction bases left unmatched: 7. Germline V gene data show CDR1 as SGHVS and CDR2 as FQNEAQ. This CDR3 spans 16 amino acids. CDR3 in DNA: TGTGCCAGCAGCCATGGGACAGGGAGCACCAAAAACATTCAGTACTTC. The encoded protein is CASSHGTGSTKNIQYF.